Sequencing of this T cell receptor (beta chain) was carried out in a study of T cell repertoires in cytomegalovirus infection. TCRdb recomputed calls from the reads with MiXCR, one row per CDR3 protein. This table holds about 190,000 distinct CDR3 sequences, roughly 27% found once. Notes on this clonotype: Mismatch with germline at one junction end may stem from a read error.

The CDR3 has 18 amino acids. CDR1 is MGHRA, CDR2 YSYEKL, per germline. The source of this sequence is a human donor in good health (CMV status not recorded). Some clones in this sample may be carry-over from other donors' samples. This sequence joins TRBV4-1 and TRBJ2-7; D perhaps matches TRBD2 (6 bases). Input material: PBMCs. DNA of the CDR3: TGTGCCAGCAGCCAAGACGATAGTCCCCGGAGGGCGGGCTACGAGCAGTACTTC. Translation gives CASSQDDSPRRAGYEQYF.